The 15 T cell receptor beta chains below come from one sample, sequenced in a study of CD8+ T cells in alopecia areata. Documented treatment: oral pan-JAK inhibitor, 5-10 mg twice daily. Following extraction, RNA underwent reverse transcription to cDNA, which served as the sequencing template. Generated by immunoSEQ multiplex PCR, the TCRdb table keeps only in-frame clones and is missing some. The sample carries 170,000 or so clones, about 60% recorded once. The specimen comprised CD8+ T cells sorted from blood, sampled at week 24, from a patient treated with tofacitinib. These TCRs come from a human donor with alopecia areata.

For the CDR3, the DNA is TGTGCCAGCAGTTACTCCGGGCACTATGGCTACACCTTC. This encodes CASSYSGHYGYTF. The rearrangement joins TRBV6-5 to TRBJ1-2, with unresolved D. Trimming shortened V by 0 bases and J by 3 bases, and 5 bases separated the two germline ends. Germline CDR1 reads MNHEY; CDR2 reads SVGAGI. This CDR3 is 13 amino acids long.

The chain combines TRBV4-1 with TRBJ2-5; D is unclear. The CDR3 totals 16 residues. The V end lost 1 base, the J end lost 1 base, and 13 bases lay between the germline ends. Germline CDR1 MGHRA, CDR2 YSYEKL. The CDR3, as DNA: TGCGCCAGCAGCCAAGTTTCGAAACGCCTCCAAGAGACCCAGTACTTC. Its translation is CASSQVSKRLQETQYF.

CDR3 bases: TGTGCCAGCAGTTTATCAGGGGGTTATGGCTACACCTTC. Protein: CASSLSGGYGYTF. The V and J genes are TRBV27 and TRBJ1-2; possibly TRBD1 for D (6 bases). The germline CDR1 and CDR2 sequences are MNHEY and SMNVEV (reference sequence). The CDR3 runs to 13 residues. V was clipped by 0 bases and J by 5 bases, with 7 bases between them.

This clone has just a few counts. CDR3 residues: CASSLGQGQSPLHF. The CDR3, as DNA: TGTGCCAGCAGTCTGGGGCAGGGGCAATCACCCCTCCACTTT. This rearrangement joins TRBV28 to TRBJ1-6; D possibly corresponds to TRBD1 (6 bases). The CDR3 runs to 14 residues. In germline, CDR1 is MDHEN, CDR2 SYDVKM. The V gene lost 5 bases and the J gene lost 10 bases, with 15 bases spanning the gap.

The chain joins TRBV6-4 to TRBJ2-3; weak D call: TRBD1 (5 bases). The germline gives CDR1 MRHNA, CDR2 SNTAGT. Trimming took off 7 bases at V and 11 bases at J, with 13 bases between the two ends. The CDR3 is 11 residues long. In DNA form, the CDR3 reads TGTGCCAGCAAGGGCGGACAAAAGCAGTATTTT. It encodes CASKGGQKQYF.

The CDR3 region has the DNA TGCGCCAGCAGCTTGGCCCTCGGGACAGGGGGCTTTGGGGCCAACGTCCTGACTTTC. It yields the protein CASSLALGTGGFGANVLTF. This rearrangement joins TRBV5-1 to TRBJ2-6; 12 bases match TRBD1. CDR3 length equals 19 residues. Germline V gene data show CDR1 as SGHRS and CDR2 as YFSETQ. V trimming: 0 bases; J trimming: 3 bases; junction bases outside the gene matches: 7. Filled out from reference TRBV5-1 and TRBJ2-6, the complete variable domain reads KAGVTQTPRYLIKTRGQQVTLSCSPISGHRSVSWYQQTPGQGLQFLFEYFSETQRNKGNFPGRFSGRQFSNSRSEMNVSTLELGDSALYLCASSLALGTGGFGANVLTFGAGSRLTVL.

V usage is TRBV4-1 and J usage is TRBJ2-1; D gene ambiguous. Germline V gives CDR1 MGHRA, CDR2 YSYEKL. The CDR3 totals 14 residues. The V gene lost 5 bases and the J gene lost 0 bases, with 8 bases spanning the gap. The DNA of the CDR3 is TGCGCCAGCAGCGACCACAGCTCCTACAATGAGCAGTTCTTC. Its translation: CASSDHSSYNEQFF.

This clone has just a few counts. This chain uses TRBV20-1 with TRBJ2-3, with unresolved D. Germline CDR1 and CDR2: DFQATT and SNEGSKA (reference sequence). The CDR3 extends over 11 amino acids. Trimming cost V 5 bases and J 0 bases, with 3 bases left between them. CDR3 in DNA: TGCAGTGCTCACAGCACAGATACGCAGTATTTT. It encodes CSAHSTDTQYF.

The sample holds one count of this clone. The chain joins TRBV4-1 to TRBJ1-5; D remains unclear. The CDR3 has 13 amino acids. Germline-derived CDR1 and CDR2 are MGHRA and YSYEKL. V lost 6 bases to trimming and J lost 4 bases, with 10 bases between them. This chain's CDR3 is CASSPGDNQPQHF. In DNA, the CDR3 is TGCGCCAGCAGTCCCGGGGATAATCAGCCCCAGCATTTT.

V and J are TRBV6-1 and TRBJ2-1, with D possibly being TRBD2 (5 bases). Germline assignment: CDR1 MNHNS and CDR2 SASEGT. V was shortened by 7 bases and J by 5 bases, with 15 bases between the two germline ends. This CDR3 is 14 amino acids long. DNA of the CDR3: TGTGCCAGCACCCCACTCGGGGTCCACAATGAGCAGTTCTTC. Translated: CASTPLGVHNEQFF.

This clone came up once. The chain links TRBV5-4 to TRBJ1-4; maybe TRBD1 (5 bases). The germline CDR1 and CDR2 sequences are SGHNT and YYREEE (reference sequence). This CDR3 contains 14 residues. The V and J ends lost 3 bases and 5 bases respectively, with 11 bases between them. The CDR3 sequence is CASSYQGPNEKLFF. Written as DNA, the CDR3 is TGTGCCAGCAGCTATCAGGGACCAAATGAAAAACTGTTTTTT. Full variable domain (rest looked up from reference TRBV5-4 and TRBJ1-4): ETGVTQSPTHLIKTRGQQVTLRCSSQSGHNTVSWYQQALGQGPQFIFQYYREEENGRGNFPPRFSGLQFPNYSSELNVNALELDDSALYLCASSYQGPNEKLFFGSGTQLSVL.

This clone turned up a few times. This rearrangement joins TRBV5-6 to TRBJ1-2; 7 bases match TRBD1. The length of the CDR3 is 13 residues. V was clipped by 4 bases and J by 3 bases; unmatched bases: 3. CDR1 and CDR2 from the germline V gene are SGHDT and YYEEEE. CDR3 DNA: TGTGCCAGCAGCGGCGGGACAGACTATGGCTACACCTTC. Translating gives CASSGGTDYGYTF.

This clone was seen only a few times. The chain has TRBV5-1 and TRBJ1-2; D remains ambiguous. Per germline, CDR1 SGHRS and CDR2 YFSETQ. V was cut by 0 bases and J by 6 bases, with 9 bases left in between. The CDR3 runs to 13 residues. CDR3 DNA sequence: TGCGCCAGCAGCTTGGATTCCGTGCATGGCTACACCTTC. It translates to CASSLDSVHGYTF.

This chain connects TRBV30 to TRBJ1-3; the D is unclear. Trimming stripped 4 bases from V and 2 bases from J, with 15 bases between. The CDR3 totals 15 residues. Germline V CDR1 and CDR2: GTSNPN, SVGIG (reference sequence). The CDR3 protein is CAWNVGHGAGNTIYF. The DNA for the CDR3 is TGTGCCTGGAATGTAGGGCATGGAGCTGGAAACACCATATATTTT.

V gene TRBV9 combines with J gene TRBJ2-1; no reliable D call. CDR1 and CDR2 (germline): SGDLS, YYNGEE. With 0 bases removed from V and 8 bases from J, the gap between germline ends came to 6 bases. There are 12 residues in the CDR3. The CDR3 is CASSVGDDEQFF. In DNA form, the CDR3 reads TGTGCCAGCAGCGTAGGAGACGATGAGCAGTTCTTC. Complete variable domain (other parts from reference TRBV9 and TRBJ2-1): DSGVTQTPKHLITATGQRVTLRCSPRSGDLSVYWYQQSLDQGLQFLIQYYNGEERAKGNILERFSAQQFPDLHSELNLSSLELGDSALYFCASSVGDDEQFFGPGTRLTVL.